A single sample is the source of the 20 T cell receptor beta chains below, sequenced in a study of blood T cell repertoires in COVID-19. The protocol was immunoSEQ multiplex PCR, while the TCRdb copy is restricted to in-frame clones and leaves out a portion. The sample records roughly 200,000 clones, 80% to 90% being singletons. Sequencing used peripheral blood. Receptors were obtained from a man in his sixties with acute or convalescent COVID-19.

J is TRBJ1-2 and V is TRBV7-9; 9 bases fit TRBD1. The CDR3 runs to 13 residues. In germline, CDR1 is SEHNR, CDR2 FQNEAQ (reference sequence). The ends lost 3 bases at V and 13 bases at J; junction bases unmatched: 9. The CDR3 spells CASSFGQGRASTF. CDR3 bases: TGTGCCAGCAGCTTTGGACAGGGGCGGGCCTCCACCTTC.

Written as DNA, the CDR3 is TGTGCCAGCAAACCCAACAGGTATAGCAATCAGCCCCAGCATTTT. It translates to CASKPNRYSNQPQHF. V is TRBV28 and J is TRBJ1-5; tentative D call: TRBD1 (5 bases). The CDR3 has 15 residues. Trimming removed 7 bases at V and 0 bases at J, with 13 bases between. CDR1 is MDHEN and CDR2 is SYDVKM in the germline V gene.

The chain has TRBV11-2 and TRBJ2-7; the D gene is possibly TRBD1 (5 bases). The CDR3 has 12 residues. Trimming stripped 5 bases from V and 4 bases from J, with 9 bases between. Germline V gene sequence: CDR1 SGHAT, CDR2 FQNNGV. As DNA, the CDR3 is TGTGCCAGCAGCAGCAACAGGTACGAGCAGTACTTC. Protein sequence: CASSSNRYEQYF.

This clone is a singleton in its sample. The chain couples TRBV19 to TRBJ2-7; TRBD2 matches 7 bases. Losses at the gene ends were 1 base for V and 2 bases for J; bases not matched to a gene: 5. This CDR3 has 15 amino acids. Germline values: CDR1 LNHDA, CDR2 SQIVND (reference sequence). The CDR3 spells CASSIGGGGTYEQYF. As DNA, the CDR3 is TGTGCCAGTAGTATAGGCGGGGGTGGAACCTACGAGCAGTACTTC.

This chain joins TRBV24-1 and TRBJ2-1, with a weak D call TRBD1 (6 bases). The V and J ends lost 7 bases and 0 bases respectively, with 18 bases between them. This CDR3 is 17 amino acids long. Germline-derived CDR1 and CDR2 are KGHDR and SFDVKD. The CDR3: CATREARDTSSYNEQFF. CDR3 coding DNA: TGTGCCACCAGAGAAGCCCGGGACACGAGCTCCTACAATGAGCAGTTCTTC.

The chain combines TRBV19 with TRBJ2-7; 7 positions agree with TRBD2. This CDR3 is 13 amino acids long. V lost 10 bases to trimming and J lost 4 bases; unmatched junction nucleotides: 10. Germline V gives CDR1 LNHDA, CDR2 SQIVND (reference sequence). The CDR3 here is CATVERDRYEQYF. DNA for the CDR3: TGTGCCACAGTCGAGCGGGATAGGTACGAGCAGTACTTC. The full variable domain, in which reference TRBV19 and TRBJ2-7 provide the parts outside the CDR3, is DGGITQSPKYLFRKEGQNVTLSCEQNLNHDAMYWYRQDPGQGLRLIYYSQIVNDFQKGDIAEGYSVSREKKESFPLTVTSAQKNPTAFYLCATVERDRYEQYFGPGTRLTVT.

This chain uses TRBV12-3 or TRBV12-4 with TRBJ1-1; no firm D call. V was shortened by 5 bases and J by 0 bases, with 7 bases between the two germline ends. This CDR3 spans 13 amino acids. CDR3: CASSVRLNTEAFF. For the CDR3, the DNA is TGTGCCAGCAGTGTCAGGCTGAACACTGAAGCTTTCTTT.

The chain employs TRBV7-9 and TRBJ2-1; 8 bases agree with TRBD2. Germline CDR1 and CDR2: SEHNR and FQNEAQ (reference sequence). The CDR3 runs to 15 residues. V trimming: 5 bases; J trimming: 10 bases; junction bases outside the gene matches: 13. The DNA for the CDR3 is TGTGCCAGCAGCCCTCTCGGGGCGGGAGGCAGGGAGCAGTTCTTC. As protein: CASSPLGAGGREQFF.

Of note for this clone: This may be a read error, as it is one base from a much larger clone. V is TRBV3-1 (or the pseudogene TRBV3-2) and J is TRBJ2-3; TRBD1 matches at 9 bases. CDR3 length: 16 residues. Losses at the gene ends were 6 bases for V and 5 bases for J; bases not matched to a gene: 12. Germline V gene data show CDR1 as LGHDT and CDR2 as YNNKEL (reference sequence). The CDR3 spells CASRHSWDRVLDTQYF. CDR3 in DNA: TGTGCCAGCAGACACTCCTGGGACAGGGTTCTAGATACGCAGTATTTT.

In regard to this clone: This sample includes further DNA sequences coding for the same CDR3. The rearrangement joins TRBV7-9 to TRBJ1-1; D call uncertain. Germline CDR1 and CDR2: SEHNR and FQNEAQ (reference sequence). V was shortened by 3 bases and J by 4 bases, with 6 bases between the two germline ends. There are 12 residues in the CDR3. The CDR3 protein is CASSFSVTEAFF. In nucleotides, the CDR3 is TGTGCCAGCAGCTTCTCTGTCACTGAAGCTTTCTTT. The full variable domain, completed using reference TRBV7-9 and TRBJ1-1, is DTGVSQNPRHKITKRGQNVTFRCDPISEHNRLYWYRQTLGQGPEFLTYFQNEAQLEKSRLLSDRFSAERPKGSFSTLEIQRTEQGDSAMYLCASSFSVTEAFFGQGTRLTVV.

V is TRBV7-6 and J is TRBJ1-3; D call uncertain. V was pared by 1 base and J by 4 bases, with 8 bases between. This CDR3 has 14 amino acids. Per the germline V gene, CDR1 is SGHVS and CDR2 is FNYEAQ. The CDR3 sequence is CASSLDNSGNTIYF. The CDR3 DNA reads TGTGCCAGCAGCTTAGACAATTCAGGAAACACCATATATTTT. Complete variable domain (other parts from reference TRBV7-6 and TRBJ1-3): GAGVSQSPRYKVTKRGQDVALRCDPISGHVSLYWYRQALGQGPEFLTYFNYEAQQDKSGLPNDRFSAERPEGSISTLTIQRTEQRDSAMYRCASSLDNSGNTIYFGEGSWLTVV.

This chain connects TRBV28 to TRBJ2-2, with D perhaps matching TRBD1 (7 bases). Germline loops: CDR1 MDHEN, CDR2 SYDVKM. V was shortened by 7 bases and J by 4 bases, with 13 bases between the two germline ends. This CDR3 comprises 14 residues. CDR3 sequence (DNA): TGTGCCAGCAACCACCAGGGGGGCACCGGGGAGCTGTTTTTT. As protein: CASNHQGGTGELFF.

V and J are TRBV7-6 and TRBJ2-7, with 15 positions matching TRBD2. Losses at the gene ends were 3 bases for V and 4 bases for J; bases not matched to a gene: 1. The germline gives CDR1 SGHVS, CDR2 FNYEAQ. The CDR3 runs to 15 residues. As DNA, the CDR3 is TGTGCCAGCAGCTTCGGACTAGCGGGAGGGTACGAGCAGTACTTC. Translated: CASSFGLAGGYEQYF.

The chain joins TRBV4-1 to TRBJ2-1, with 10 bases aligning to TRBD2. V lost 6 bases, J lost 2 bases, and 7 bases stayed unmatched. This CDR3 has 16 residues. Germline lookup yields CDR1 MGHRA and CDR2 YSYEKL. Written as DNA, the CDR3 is TGCGCCAGCAGGCCCGGGACTAGCGAAACCTACAATGAGCAGTTCTTC. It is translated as CASRPGTSETYNEQFF.

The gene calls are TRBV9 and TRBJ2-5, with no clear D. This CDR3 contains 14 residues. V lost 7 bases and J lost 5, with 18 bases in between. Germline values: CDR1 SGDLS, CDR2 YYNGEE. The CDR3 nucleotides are TGTGCCAGCGTAAGAGACTCGCTAAGCGAGACCCAGTACTTC. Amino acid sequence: CASVRDSLSETQYF.

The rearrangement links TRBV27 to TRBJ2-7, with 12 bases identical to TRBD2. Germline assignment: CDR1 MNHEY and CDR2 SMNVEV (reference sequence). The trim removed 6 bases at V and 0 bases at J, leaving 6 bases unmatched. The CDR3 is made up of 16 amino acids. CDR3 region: CASSPVTSGGSYEQYF. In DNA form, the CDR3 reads TGTGCCAGCAGCCCCGTGACTAGCGGGGGCTCCTACGAGCAGTACTTC.

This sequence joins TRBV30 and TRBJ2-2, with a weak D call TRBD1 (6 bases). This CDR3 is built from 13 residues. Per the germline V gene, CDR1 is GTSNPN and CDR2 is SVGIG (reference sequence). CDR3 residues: CAGAQPNTGELFF. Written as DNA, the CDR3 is TGTGCGGGGGCACAGCCGAACACCGGGGAGCTGTTTTTT.

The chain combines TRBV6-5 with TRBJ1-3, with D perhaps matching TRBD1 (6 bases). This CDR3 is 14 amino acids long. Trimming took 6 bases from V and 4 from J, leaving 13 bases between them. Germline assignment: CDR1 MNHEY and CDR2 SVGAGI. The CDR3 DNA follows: TGTGCCAGCAGAATCACAGGGTCCGGAAACACCATATATTTT. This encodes CASRITGSGNTIYF.

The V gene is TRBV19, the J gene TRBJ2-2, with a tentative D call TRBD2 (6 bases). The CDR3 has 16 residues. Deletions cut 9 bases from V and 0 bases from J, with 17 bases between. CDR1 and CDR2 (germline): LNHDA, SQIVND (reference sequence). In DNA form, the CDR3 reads TGTGCCAGCCGGGACTCTATAATTTCGAACACCGGGGAGCTGTTTTTT. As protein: CASRDSIISNTGELFF.

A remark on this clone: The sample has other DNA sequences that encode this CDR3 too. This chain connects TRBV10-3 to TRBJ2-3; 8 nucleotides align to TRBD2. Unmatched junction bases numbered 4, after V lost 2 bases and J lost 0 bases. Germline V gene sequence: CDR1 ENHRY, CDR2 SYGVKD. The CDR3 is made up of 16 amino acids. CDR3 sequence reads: CAISEGLAGSTDTQYF. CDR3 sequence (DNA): TGTGCCATCAGTGAGGGGTTAGCGGGAAGCACAGATACGCAGTATTTT.